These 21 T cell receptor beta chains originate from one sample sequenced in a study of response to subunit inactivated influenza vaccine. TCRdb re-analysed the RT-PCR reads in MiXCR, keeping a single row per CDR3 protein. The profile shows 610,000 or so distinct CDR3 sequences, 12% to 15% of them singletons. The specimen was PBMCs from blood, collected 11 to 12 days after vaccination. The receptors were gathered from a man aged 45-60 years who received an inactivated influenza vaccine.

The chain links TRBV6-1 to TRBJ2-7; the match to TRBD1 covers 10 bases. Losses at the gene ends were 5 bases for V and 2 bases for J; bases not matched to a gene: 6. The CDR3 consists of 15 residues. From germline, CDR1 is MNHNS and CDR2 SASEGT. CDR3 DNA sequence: TGTGCCAGCAGTCCCTGGACAGGGGGTCCCTACGAGCAGTACTTC. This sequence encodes CASSPWTGGPYEQYF.

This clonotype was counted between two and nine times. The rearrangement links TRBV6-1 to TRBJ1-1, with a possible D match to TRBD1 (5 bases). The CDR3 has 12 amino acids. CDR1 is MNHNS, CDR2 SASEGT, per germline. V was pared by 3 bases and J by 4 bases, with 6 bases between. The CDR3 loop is CASSDGGTEAFF. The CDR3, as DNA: TGTGCCAGCAGTGATGGGGGCACTGAAGCTTTCTTT.

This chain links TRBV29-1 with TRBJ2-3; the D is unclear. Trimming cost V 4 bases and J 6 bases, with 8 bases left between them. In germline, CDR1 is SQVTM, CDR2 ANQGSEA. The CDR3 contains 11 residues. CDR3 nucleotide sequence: TGCAGCGTTGCGATTAGGGATACGCAGTATTTT. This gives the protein CSVAIRDTQYF.

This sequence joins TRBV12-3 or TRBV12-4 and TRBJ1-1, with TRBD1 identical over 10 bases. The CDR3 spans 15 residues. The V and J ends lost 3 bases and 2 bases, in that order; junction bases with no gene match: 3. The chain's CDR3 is CASSFGTGVNTEAFF. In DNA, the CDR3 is TGTGCCAGCAGTTTTGGGACAGGGGTAAACACTGAAGCTTTCTTT.

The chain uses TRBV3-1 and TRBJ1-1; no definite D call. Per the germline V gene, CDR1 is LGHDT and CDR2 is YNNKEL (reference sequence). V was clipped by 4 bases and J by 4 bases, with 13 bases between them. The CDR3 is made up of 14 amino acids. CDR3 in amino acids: CASSPSLVGTEAFF. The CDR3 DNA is TGTGCCAGCAGCCCCTCTCTAGTGGGCACTGAAGCTTTCTTT.

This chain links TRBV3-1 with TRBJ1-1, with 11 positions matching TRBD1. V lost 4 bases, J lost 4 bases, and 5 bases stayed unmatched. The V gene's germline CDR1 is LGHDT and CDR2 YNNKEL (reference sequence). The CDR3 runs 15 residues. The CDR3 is CASSPPGTGGTEAFF. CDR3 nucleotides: TGTGCCAGCAGCCCCCCCGGGACAGGGGGCACTGAAGCTTTCTTT.

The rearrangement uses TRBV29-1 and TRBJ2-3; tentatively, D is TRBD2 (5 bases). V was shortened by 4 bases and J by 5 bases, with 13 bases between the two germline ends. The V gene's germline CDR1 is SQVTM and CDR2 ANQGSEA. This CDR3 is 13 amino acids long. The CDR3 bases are TGCAGCGTTGTTTGGTTCGGAGGAGATACGCAGTATTTT. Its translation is CSVVWFGGDTQYF.

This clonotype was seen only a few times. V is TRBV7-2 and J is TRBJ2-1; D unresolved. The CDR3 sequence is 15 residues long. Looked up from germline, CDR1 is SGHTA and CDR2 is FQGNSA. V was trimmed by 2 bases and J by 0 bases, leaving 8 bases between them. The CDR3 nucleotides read TGTGCCAGCAGCTTAACGGCTAGCTCCTACAATGAGCAGTTCTTC. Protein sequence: CASSLTASSYNEQFF.

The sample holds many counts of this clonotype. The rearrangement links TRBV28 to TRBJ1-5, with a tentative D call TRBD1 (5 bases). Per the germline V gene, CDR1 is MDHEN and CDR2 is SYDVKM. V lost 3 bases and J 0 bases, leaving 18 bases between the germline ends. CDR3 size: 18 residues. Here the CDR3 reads CASSFRDGGLYSNQPQHF. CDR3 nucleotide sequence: TGTGCCAGCAGTTTCCGGGACGGGGGTCTTTATAGCAATCAGCCCCAGCATTTT.

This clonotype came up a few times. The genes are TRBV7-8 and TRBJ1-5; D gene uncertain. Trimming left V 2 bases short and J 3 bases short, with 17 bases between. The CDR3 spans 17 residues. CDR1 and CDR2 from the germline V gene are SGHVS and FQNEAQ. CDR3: CASSLMFSIGNNQPQHF. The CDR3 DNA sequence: TGTGCCAGCAGCTTAATGTTCTCGATAGGCAACAATCAGCCCCAGCATTTT.

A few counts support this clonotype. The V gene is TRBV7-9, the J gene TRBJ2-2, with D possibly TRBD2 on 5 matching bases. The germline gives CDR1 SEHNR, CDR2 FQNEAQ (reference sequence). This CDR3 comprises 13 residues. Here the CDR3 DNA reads TGTGCTCTGTCCAAGAGGGCCACCGGGGAGCTGTTTTTT. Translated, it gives CALSKRATGELFF.

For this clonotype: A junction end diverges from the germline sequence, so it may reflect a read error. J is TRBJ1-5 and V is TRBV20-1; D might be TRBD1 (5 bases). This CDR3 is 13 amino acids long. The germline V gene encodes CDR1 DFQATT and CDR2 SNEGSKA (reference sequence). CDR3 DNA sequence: TGCAGTGCTCGAGACAGTCTCAATCAGCCCCAGCATTTT. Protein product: CSARDSLNQPQHF.

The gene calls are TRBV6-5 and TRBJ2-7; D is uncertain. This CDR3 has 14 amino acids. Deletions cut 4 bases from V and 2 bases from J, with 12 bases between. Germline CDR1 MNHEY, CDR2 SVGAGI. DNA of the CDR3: TGTGCCAGCAGTTCCCTCACTAAAACCTACGAGCAGTACTTC. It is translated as CASSSLTKTYEQYF.

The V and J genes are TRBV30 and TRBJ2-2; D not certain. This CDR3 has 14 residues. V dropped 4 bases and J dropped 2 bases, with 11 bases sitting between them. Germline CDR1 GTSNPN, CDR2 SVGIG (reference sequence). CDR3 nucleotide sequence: TGTGCCTGGACTCCGCAGGTTAACACCGGGGAGCTGTTTTTT. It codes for CAWTPQVNTGELFF.

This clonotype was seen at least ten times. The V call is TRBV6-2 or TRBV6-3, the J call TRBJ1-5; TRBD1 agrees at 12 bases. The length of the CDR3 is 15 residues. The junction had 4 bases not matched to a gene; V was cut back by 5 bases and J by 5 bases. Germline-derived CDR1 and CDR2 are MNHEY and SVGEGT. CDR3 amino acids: CASSPGTGGYQPQHF. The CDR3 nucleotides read TGTGCCAGCAGTCCGGGGACAGGGGGCTATCAGCCCCAGCATTTT.

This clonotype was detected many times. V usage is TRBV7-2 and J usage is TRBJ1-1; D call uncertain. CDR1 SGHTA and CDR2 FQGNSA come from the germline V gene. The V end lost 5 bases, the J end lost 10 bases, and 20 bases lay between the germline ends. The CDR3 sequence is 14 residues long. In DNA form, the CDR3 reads TGTGCCAGCAGCCCGCAGACTTTCGAACGGGGAGCTTTCTTT. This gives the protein CASSPQTFERGAFF.

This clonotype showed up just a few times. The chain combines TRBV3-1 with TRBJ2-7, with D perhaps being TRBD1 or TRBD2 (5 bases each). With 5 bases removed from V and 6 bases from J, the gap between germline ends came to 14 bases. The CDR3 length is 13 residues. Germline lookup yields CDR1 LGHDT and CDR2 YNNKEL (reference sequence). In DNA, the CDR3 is TGTGCCAGCAGCAACCCCGGGACCTCCGAGCAGTACTTC. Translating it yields CASSNPGTSEQYF.

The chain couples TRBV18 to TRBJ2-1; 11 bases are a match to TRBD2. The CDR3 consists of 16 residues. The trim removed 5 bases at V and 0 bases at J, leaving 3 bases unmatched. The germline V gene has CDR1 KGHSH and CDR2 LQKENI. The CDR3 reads CASSTSGSDSYNEQFF. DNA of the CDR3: TGTGCCAGCTCAACTAGCGGGAGCGACTCCTACAATGAGCAGTTCTTC.

In DNA, the CDR3 is TGTGCCAGTAGTCACCTGCCCTCCCACGTTTACACCGGGGAGCTGTTTTTT. Its translation is CASSHLPSHVYTGELFF. This rearrangement joins TRBV19 to TRBJ2-2; D call uncertain. CDR1 LNHDA and CDR2 SQIVND come from the germline V gene (reference sequence). V dropped 5 bases and J dropped 3 bases, with 19 bases sitting between them. The CDR3 is 17 residues long. Variable domain in full (rest from reference TRBV19 and TRBJ2-2): DGGITQSPKYLFRKEGQNVTLSCEQNLNHDAMYWYRQDPGQGLRLIYYSQIVNDFQKGDIAEGYSVSREKKESFPLTVTSAQKNPTAFYLCASSHLPSHVYTGELFFGEGSRLTVL.

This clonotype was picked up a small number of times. The chain's CDR3 is CASSLGGGSAFVNTEAFF. The CDR3 DNA follows: TGCGCCAGCAGCCTCGGGGGGGGAAGCGCCTTTGTGAACACTGAAGCTTTCTTT. V is TRBV5-1 and J is TRBJ1-1; D possibly corresponds to TRBD1 (5 bases). Looked up from germline, CDR1 is SGHRS and CDR2 is YFSETQ. The CDR3 is made up of 18 amino acids. V lost 4 bases and J lost 0, with 22 bases in between.

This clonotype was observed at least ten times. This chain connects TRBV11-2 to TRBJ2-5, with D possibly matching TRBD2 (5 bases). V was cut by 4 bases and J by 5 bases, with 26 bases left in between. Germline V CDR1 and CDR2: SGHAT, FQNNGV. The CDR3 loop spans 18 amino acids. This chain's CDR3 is CASSSLAVSATRRETQYF. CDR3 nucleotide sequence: TGTGCCAGCAGCTCCCTCGCTGTAAGCGCTACTAGGAGGGAGACCCAGTACTTC.